Given below is one TCR beta chain in context. Its antigen remains unidentified. PCR involved 60 Vbeta and 13 Jbeta primers. The table came from immunoSEQ multiplex PCR; TCRdb's copy has only in-frame clones and leaves some out. The sample yields some 180,000 clones, just over 75% seen once. Germline V CDR1 and CDR2: SGHTA, FQGNSA. The CDR3 sequence is 12 residues long. Between the trimmed V and J ends, which lost 5 bases and 6 bases, there was a span of 10 bases. The data originate from a study of cytomegalovirus exposure and HLA in healthy donors. Study-wide results and limits: Later genetic work tied a missense DCLRE1C variant to beta-chain V and J trimming. Whilst most TCR sequences proved rare, a subset of public TCRs occurred across many donors. Links to common viral pathogens appeared, in a later analysis, for several of the most significant clusters.

The sample taken for sequencing was PBMCs. The J gene is TRBJ2-5, the V gene TRBV7-2; D gene ambiguous. The receptor was derived from a man between 18 and 29 years old in good health and CMV-seronegative. The CDR3 DNA is TGTGCCAGCAGCCATCCGACAAAGACCCAGTACTTC. It encodes CASSHPTKTQYF.